The 32 T cell receptor beta chains given below trace back to one sample, sequenced in a study of CD8+ T cells in alopecia areata. cDNA prepared by RNA extraction and subsequent reverse transcription served as the template for sequencing. TCRdb's table, derived via immunoSEQ multiplex PCR, lists solely in-frame clones and lacks some. The sample has some 82,000 clones; roughly 51% are singletons. Material for sequencing was NKG2D-high CD8+ T cells sorted from blood. Receptors were obtained from a human donor with alopecia areata.

The chain has TRBV28 and TRBJ2-5, with D perhaps matching TRBD2 (5 bases). V dropped 2 bases and J dropped 10 bases, with 8 bases sitting between them. Germline loops: CDR1 MDHEN, CDR2 SYDVKM. The CDR3 loop spans 11 amino acids. The CDR3 is CASSLSEGQYF. In DNA form, the CDR3 reads TGTGCCAGCAGTTTAAGTGAGGGCCAGTACTTC. The full variable domain, with the rest looked up from reference TRBV28 and TRBJ2-5, is DVKVTQSSRYLVKRTGEKVFLECVQDMDHENMFWYRQDPGLGLRLIYFSYDVKMKEKGDIPEGYSVSREKKERFSLILESASTNQTSMYLCASSLSEGQYFGPGTRLLVL.

The chain links TRBV27 to TRBJ2-7; 9 bases map to TRBD1. Unmatched junction bases numbered 9, after V lost 4 bases and J lost 2 bases. The CDR3 totals 16 residues. The germline gives CDR1 MNHEY, CDR2 SMNVEV (reference sequence). Written as DNA, the CDR3 is TGTGCCAGCAGTTCTATAGACAGGGGGGATGCCTACGAGCAGTACTTC. It translates to CASSSIDRGDAYEQYF.

The rearrangement links TRBV2 to TRBJ1-6, with D perhaps TRBD1 (6 bases). Per germline, CDR1 SNHLY and CDR2 FYNNEI. This CDR3 is built from 18 residues. V gave up 2 bases and J gave up 0 bases, with 14 bases separating them. CDR3 region: CASSENGGAFSYNSPLHF. The DNA for the CDR3 is TGTGCCAGCAGTGAAAACGGGGGGGCCTTCTCCTATAATTCACCCCTCCACTTT.

The chain joins TRBV29-1 to TRBJ2-2; 7 bases map to TRBD1. This CDR3 comprises 15 residues. Trimming took 2 bases from V and 2 from J; bases not matched to a gene: 5. The V gene's germline CDR1 is SQVTM and CDR2 ANQGSEA. CDR3 in DNA: TGCAGCGTTGAATCCGGGACAGATAACACCGGGGAGCTGTTTTTT. Its translation is CSVESGTDNTGELFF.

This clone was seen a few times. The V gene is TRBV28, the J gene TRBJ2-5; 11 positions agree with TRBD2. Germline V lookup: CDR1 MDHEN, CDR2 SYDVKM. The CDR3 is made up of 17 amino acids. Germline trimming cut 5 bases from V and 1 base from J; bases unmatched to any gene: 9. CDR3 sequence (DNA): TGTGCCAGCAGTCAGGGAGAACTAGCGGGGGTCCAAGAGACCCAGTACTTC. Protein product: CASSQGELAGVQETQYF.

This clone turned up a few times. This chain joins TRBV5-5 and TRBJ2-7; 7 bases line up with TRBD1. CDR1 is SGHKS, CDR2 YYEKEE, per germline (reference sequence). The CDR3 consists of 12 residues. Trimming cost V 3 bases and J 5 bases; bases outside gene matches: 2. In DNA, the CDR3 is TGTGCCAGCAGCTCTACAGGGGACGAGCAGTACTTC. Encoded protein: CASSSTGDEQYF.

This clone appeared a few times. The V call is TRBV29-1, the J call TRBJ2-3; no firm D call. The CDR3 covers 15 residues. V lost 4 bases and J lost 0, with 14 bases in between. In germline, CDR1 is SQVTM, CDR2 ANQGSEA. CDR3 nucleotides: TGCAGCGTTGCTGGGCTACAAACTAGCACAGATACGCAGTATTTT. As protein: CSVAGLQTSTDTQYF.

This clone was seen once. This chain uses TRBV4-2 with TRBJ1-4, with 8 bases lining up with TRBD1. The CDR3 covers 16 residues. V shed 1 base, J shed 7 bases, and the junction held 8 bases outside the gene matches. Germline V lookup: CDR1 LGHNA, CDR2 YNFKEQ. The CDR3 DNA is TGTGCCAGCAGCCAAGTCCTAGGCAGGGGGCTTGAAAAACTGTTTTTT. It is translated as CASSQVLGRGLEKLFF.

This clone was seen a handful of times. V gene TRBV4-3 combines with J gene TRBJ2-2; no reliable D call. The CDR3 contains 15 residues. V dropped 0 bases and J dropped 2 bases, with 7 bases sitting between them. Per germline, CDR1 LGHNA and CDR2 YSLEER. The CDR3: CASSQDAPNTGELFF. CDR3 nucleotide sequence: TGCGCCAGCAGCCAAGACGCCCCAAACACCGGGGAGCTGTTTTTT.

CDR3 coding DNA: TGTGCCAGCAGCGTAGGTTCAGGTCATCAGCCCCAGCATTTT. It codes for CASSVGSGHQPQHF. This chain uses TRBV9 with TRBJ1-5; D remains ambiguous. The CDR3 covers 14 residues. Deletions cut 0 bases from V and 5 bases from J, with 9 bases between. From germline, CDR1 is SGDLS and CDR2 YYNGEE.

V is TRBV6-5 and J is TRBJ2-7, with a tentative D call TRBD2 (5 bases). Germline values: CDR1 MNHEY, CDR2 SVGAGI. V lost 10 bases, J lost 1 base, and 8 bases lay in between. The CDR3 covers 11 residues. Here the CDR3 reads CATRGSYEQYF. DNA of the CDR3: TGTGCCACGAGAGGGTCCTACGAGCAGTACTTC.

This chain connects TRBV19 to TRBJ2-5; 9 positions agree with TRBD2. This CDR3 spans 15 amino acids. After removal of 4 bases from V and 5 bases from J, the junction contained 8 bases not matched to a gene. Germline values: CDR1 LNHDA, CDR2 SQIVND (reference sequence). The CDR3 protein is CASSTLSGSSETQYF. CDR3 sequence (DNA): TGTGCCAGTAGTACGCTTAGCGGGAGTTCGGAGACCCAGTACTTC.

J is TRBJ2-7 and V is TRBV7-9, with 7 bases identical to TRBD1. Germline V lookup: CDR1 SEHNR, CDR2 FQNEAQ (reference sequence). This CDR3 is 13 amino acids long. The junction had 3 bases not matched to a gene; V was cut back by 0 bases and J by 7 bases. The CDR3 DNA follows: TGTGCCAGCAGCTTAGCTGGGGACAGAGAGCAGTACTTC. This codes for CASSLAGDREQYF.

The rearrangement links TRBV27 to TRBJ2-3; possibly TRBD1 for D (6 bases). CDR1 is MNHEY, CDR2 SMNVEV, per germline (reference sequence). CDR3 size: 14 residues. The V gene lost 7 bases and the J gene lost 2 bases, with 13 bases spanning the gap. For the CDR3, the DNA is TGTGCCAGCACCTACAGGGATTTCACAGATACGCAGTATTTT. Protein: CASTYRDFTDTQYF.

This clone was counted a few times. This chain uses TRBV9 with TRBJ2-1; D uncertain. V was cut by 0 bases and J by 7 bases, with 8 bases left in between. Per the germline V gene, CDR1 is SGDLS and CDR2 is YYNGEE. The CDR3 loop spans 13 amino acids. The CDR3 nucleotides are TGTGCCAGCAGCGTAGCGGAGCCTAATGAGCAGTTCTTC. Residues: CASSVAEPNEQFF. The full variable domain, in which reference TRBV9 and TRBJ2-1 provide the parts outside the CDR3, is DSGVTQTPKHLITATGQRVTLRCSPRSGDLSVYWYQQSLDQGLQFLIQYYNGEERAKGNILERFSAQQFPDLHSELNLSSLELGDSALYFCASSVAEPNEQFFGPGTRLTVL.

The genes are TRBV5-6 and TRBJ2-1; the D gene could be TRBD1 or TRBD2 (5 bases each). This CDR3 is built from 14 residues. Deletions cut 4 bases from V and 4 bases from J, with 12 bases between. The germline V gene encodes CDR1 SGHDT and CDR2 YYEEEE. The CDR3 protein is CASSPGRNYNEQFF. The DNA of the CDR3 is TGTGCCAGCAGCCCGGGACGGAATTACAATGAGCAGTTCTTC.

A note on this clone: The same CDR3 is also encoded by other DNA sequences in this sample. The chain is built from TRBV28 and TRBJ2-5; D is possibly TRBD2 (5 bases). There are 18 residues in the CDR3. The germline V and J ends were trimmed by 7 bases and 1 base, with 25 bases remaining between them. Germline V gives CDR1 MDHEN, CDR2 SYDVKM. In DNA, the CDR3 is TGTGCCAGCACCCTTGCGACCACCAGCCGGGGAAGCCAAGAGACCCAGTACTTC. Translated, it gives CASTLATTSRGSQETQYF.

The chain links TRBV28 to TRBJ2-1; 13 bases fit TRBD2. The ends lost 6 bases at V and 8 bases at J; junction bases unmatched: 7. This CDR3 region has 15 residues. Germline V gene sequence: CDR1 MDHEN, CDR2 SYDVKM. CDR3 in amino acids: CASRGTSGGADEQFF. The CDR3 nucleotides read TGTGCCAGCAGAGGTACTAGCGGGGGGGCCGATGAGCAGTTCTTC.

This chain uses TRBV29-1 with TRBJ2-2, with 8 bases aligning to TRBD2. This CDR3 comprises 14 residues. Per germline, CDR1 SQVTM and CDR2 ANQGSEA. V lost 1 base, J lost 5 bases, and 3 bases stayed unmatched. The CDR3 sequence: CSVEGTSLTGELFF. CDR3 in DNA: TGCAGCGTTGAAGGGACTAGCTTAACCGGGGAGCTGTTTTTT.

The table lists this clone with a few counts. The chain is built from TRBV2 and TRBJ2-3; D gene ambiguous. CDR3 length: 17 residues. Germline V gene lookup returns CDR1 SNHLY and CDR2 FYNNEI. Trimming removed 3 bases from V and 6 bases from J, with 22 bases in between. This chain's CDR3 is CASSEPLDGIGTDTQYF. Written as DNA, the CDR3 is TGTGCCAGCAGTGAGCCTTTAGACGGAATCGGTACGGATACGCAGTATTTT.

The gene calls are TRBV9 and TRBJ1-4; D ambiguous. This CDR3 contains 12 residues. Germline V gene data show CDR1 as SGDLS and CDR2 as YYNGEE. Trimming took off 0 bases at V and 5 bases at J, with 2 bases between the two ends. DNA of the CDR3: TGTGCCAGCAGCGTAGACAATGAAAAACTGTTTTTT. Protein: CASSVDNEKLFF.

The J gene is TRBJ2-7, the V gene TRBV14; TRBD2 matches at 7 bases. The V and J ends lost 5 bases and 3 bases, in that order; junction bases with no gene match: 4. This CDR3 has 13 amino acids. Germline CDR1 and CDR2: SGHDN and FVKESK. CDR3 bases: TGTGCCAGCAGCTCCCGGGGGGTCTACGAGCAGTACTTC. Protein: CASSSRGVYEQYF.

J is TRBJ2-7 and V is TRBV27; D possibly uses TRBD1 or TRBD2 (5 bases each). V lost 6 bases and J 3 bases, leaving 21 bases between the germline ends. This CDR3 spans 16 amino acids. CDR1 and CDR2 from the germline V gene are MNHEY and SMNVEV (reference sequence). CDR3 loop: CASRGKPGTGLYEQYF. CDR3 nucleotide sequence: TGTGCCAGCAGAGGAAAGCCCGGGACCGGCCTCTACGAGCAGTACTTC.

This clone has only a few counts. The chain uses TRBV29-1 and TRBJ2-1; D gene unclear. V lost 7 bases and J lost 1, with 5 bases in between. Per germline, CDR1 SQVTM and CDR2 ANQGSEA. The CDR3 length is 11 residues. CDR3 loop: CSATSYNEQFF. The CDR3, as DNA: TGCAGCGCCACGTCCTACAATGAGCAGTTCTTC.

The rearrangement uses TRBV2 and TRBJ2-7, with D hard to call. Germline V gives CDR1 SNHLY, CDR2 FYNNEI. There are 10 residues in the CDR3. V was cut by 3 bases and J by 7 bases, with 4 bases left in between. In DNA, the CDR3 is TGTGCCAGCAGTGAGGATGAGCAGTACTTC. Protein sequence: CASSEDEQYF.

This clone has a single count. The gene calls are TRBV6-6 and TRBJ2-1; D is unclear. CDR1 is MNHNY, CDR2 SVGAGI, per germline (reference sequence). V was clipped by 4 bases and J by 9 bases, with 4 bases between them. CDR3 length: 10 amino acids. The CDR3 loop is CASSSTEQFF. DNA for the CDR3: TGTGCCAGCAGTTCTACTGAGCAGTTCTTC.

The chain recombines TRBV2 with TRBJ2-5; 12 bases line up with TRBD2. Germline V gene sequence: CDR1 SNHLY, CDR2 FYNNEI. V gave up 0 bases and J gave up 4 bases; unmatched junction bases: 3. This CDR3 is built from 16 residues. CDR3 region: CASSEARLAGVETQYF. CDR3 sequence (DNA): TGTGCCAGCAGTGAAGCCCGACTAGCGGGGGTAGAGACCCAGTACTTC.

This clone was seen only a few times. The genes are TRBV7-9 and TRBJ1-2, with TRBD1 matching over 8 bases. This CDR3 spans 15 amino acids. V trimming: 3 bases; J trimming: 4 bases; junction bases outside the gene matches: 7. Germline lookup yields CDR1 SEHNR and CDR2 FQNEAQ (reference sequence). The CDR3 protein is CASSFGTGGFYGYTF. In nucleotides, the CDR3 is TGTGCCAGCAGCTTTGGTACAGGGGGTTTCTATGGCTACACCTTC.

This clone was detected only a few times. V and J are TRBV11-2 and TRBJ2-1, with D perhaps given as TRBD1 or TRBD2 (6 bases each). CDR3 length: 13 residues. V was shortened by 2 bases and J by 5 bases, with 7 bases between the two germline ends. Per germline, CDR1 SGHAT and CDR2 FQNNGV. The CDR3 here is CASSLRGDNEQFF. The CDR3 region has the DNA TGTGCCAGCAGCTTAAGGGGGGACAATGAGCAGTTCTTC.

The gene calls are TRBV6-5 and TRBJ1-2; a weak D match, TRBD1 (5 bases). CDR3 length: 13 residues. Per the germline V gene, CDR1 is MNHEY and CDR2 is SVGAGI. V lost 2 bases to trimming and J lost 1 base, with 5 bases between them. CDR3 residues: CASSYQGNYGYTF. The CDR3 region has the DNA TGTGCCAGCAGTTACCAGGGTAACTATGGCTACACCTTC.

The sample holds many counts of this clone. CDR3 protein: CASTLGHEQFF. The CDR3 nucleotides read TGTGCCAGCACCTTGGGACACGAGCAGTTCTTC. The V gene is TRBV11-2, the J gene TRBJ2-1; possible D gene TRBD1, 6 bases. Germline assignment: CDR1 SGHAT and CDR2 FQNNGV. The CDR3 length is 11 residues. Between the trimmed V and J ends, which lost 7 bases and 10 bases, there was a span of 11 bases.

The genes are TRBV30 and TRBJ2-3; D remains ambiguous. Germline V gene sequence: CDR1 GTSNPN, CDR2 SVGIG (reference sequence). There are 12 residues in the CDR3. V gave up 2 bases and J gave up 4 bases, with 7 bases separating them. The CDR3 DNA reads TGTGCCTGGAGTTCACGGGCAGATACGCAGTATTTT. This gives the protein CAWSSRADTQYF.